This record covers a single T cell receptor beta chain. This record comes from a study of cytomegalovirus exposure and HLA in healthy donors. The CDR3 loop spans 17 amino acids. The germline gives CDR1 SGHVS, CDR2 FNYEAQ. The V end was cut by 1 base, the J end by 0 bases, with 13 bases between. PCR primers comprised 60 Vbeta and 13 Jbeta primers. The assay was immunoSEQ multiplex PCR, and TCRdb's table has in-frame clones only and misses some. In the table there are some 40,000 clones, approximately 84% of which are singletons. This receptor was taken from a man aged 50 to 59 in good health and CMV-seronegative. Material for sequencing was PBMCs. The chain employs TRBV7-6 and TRBJ1-3; D gene unclear. This CDR3 is CASSLGENGYSGNTIYF. The CDR3, as DNA: TGTGCCAGCAGCTTAGGGGAGAACGGATACTCTGGAAACACCATATATTTT.